This T cell receptor beta chain was observed in a study of CD8 T cells in ankylosing spondylitis. Study observations and caveats: Disease-linked clones bore a CD8+ phenotype and were relatively rare in peripheral blood. Significant enrichment of disease-linked clones was reported in matched ankylosing spondylitis synovial fluid.

TCR beta libraries were made by quantitative 5'-RACE with molecular barcodes. TCRdb itself ran the 5' RACE reads through MiXCR, one entry per CDR3 protein. The profile shows 300,000 to 350,000 distinct CDR3 sequences, about 20% of them singletons. This clonotype was counted a few times. Its antigen is unknown. The V gene's germline CDR1 is MNHNS and CDR2 SASEGT. With 6 bases clipped from V and 7 bases from J, the junction kept 8 bases outside the gene matches. The CDR3 contains 15 residues. This TCR was recovered from a female donor with ankylosing spondylitis or in good health (not recorded which). The chain uses TRBV6-1 and TRBJ1-6; TRBD1 matches at 8 bases. Material: blood, either unsorted or a sorted T cell fraction (not recorded which). Here the CDR3 DNA reads TGTGCCAGCAGCCCGGACAGGGAAGAGAATTCACCCCTCCACTTT. Translation gives CASSPDREENSPLHF.